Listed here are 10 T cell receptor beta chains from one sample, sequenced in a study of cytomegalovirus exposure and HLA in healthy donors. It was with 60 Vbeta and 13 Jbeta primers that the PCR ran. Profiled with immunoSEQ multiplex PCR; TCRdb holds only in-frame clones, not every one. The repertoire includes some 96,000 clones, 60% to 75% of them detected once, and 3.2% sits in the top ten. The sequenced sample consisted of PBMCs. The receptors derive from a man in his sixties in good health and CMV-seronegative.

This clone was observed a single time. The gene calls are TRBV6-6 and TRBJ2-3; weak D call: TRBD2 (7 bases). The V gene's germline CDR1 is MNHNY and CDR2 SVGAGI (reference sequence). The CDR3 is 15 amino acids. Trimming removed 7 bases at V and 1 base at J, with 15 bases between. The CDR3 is CASKTGLAGTDTQYF. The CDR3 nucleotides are TGTGCCAGCAAAACAGGGCTAGCGGGCACAGATACGCAGTATTTT.

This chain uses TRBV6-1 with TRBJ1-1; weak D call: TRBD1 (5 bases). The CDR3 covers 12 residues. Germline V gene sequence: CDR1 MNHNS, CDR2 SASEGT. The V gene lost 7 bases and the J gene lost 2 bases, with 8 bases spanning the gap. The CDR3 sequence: CASNWGNTEAFF. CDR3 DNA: TGTGCCAGCAACTGGGGCAACACTGAAGCTTTCTTT.

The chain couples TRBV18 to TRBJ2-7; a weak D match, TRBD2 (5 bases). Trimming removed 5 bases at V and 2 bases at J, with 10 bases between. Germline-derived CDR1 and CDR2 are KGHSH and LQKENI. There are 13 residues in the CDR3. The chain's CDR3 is CASSEGQPYEQYF. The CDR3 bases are TGTGCCAGCTCAGAGGGTCAACCCTACGAGCAGTACTTC.

The CDR3 loop is CAIRGDSHLLYGYTF. In nucleotides, the CDR3 is TGTGCCATCAGGGGGGACAGCCACCTCCTCTATGGCTACACCTTC. The rearrangement links TRBV10-3 to TRBJ1-2, with 7 bases fitting TRBD1. V gave up 6 bases and J gave up 4 bases; unmatched junction bases: 11. The CDR3 is made up of 15 amino acids. Germline CDR1 and CDR2: ENHRY and SYGVKD.

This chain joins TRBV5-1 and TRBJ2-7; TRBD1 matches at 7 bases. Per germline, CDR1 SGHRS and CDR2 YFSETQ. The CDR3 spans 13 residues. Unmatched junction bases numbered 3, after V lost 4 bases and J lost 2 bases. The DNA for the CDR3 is TGCGCCAGCAGCACGGGACAGACCTACGAGCAGTACTTC. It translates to CASSTGQTYEQYF.

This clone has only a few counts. The CDR3 nucleotides read TGCAGCGCACTGACAGGGCTTGGCGTCACTGAAGCTTTCTTT. Protein: CSALTGLGVTEAFF. The rearrangement uses TRBV29-1 and TRBJ1-1; TRBD1 aligns across 7 bases. The germline CDR1 and CDR2 sequences are SQVTM and ANQGSEA. With 7 bases clipped from V and 4 bases from J, the junction kept 12 bases outside the gene matches. This CDR3 is built from 14 residues. The variable domain in full, with the rest retrieved from reference TRBV29-1 and TRBJ1-1, is SAVISQKPSRDICQRGTSLTIQCQVDSQVTMMFWYRQQPGQSLTLIATANQGSEATYESGFVIDKFPISRPNLTFSTLTVSNMSPEDSSIYLCSALTGLGVTEAFFGQGTRLTVV.

DNA for the CDR3: TGTGCCAGCTCACCACCTACTTATCCCTACGAGCAGTACTTC. Translated, it gives CASSPPTYPYEQYF. J is TRBJ2-7 and V is TRBV18; D gene unclear. The V gene's germline CDR1 is KGHSH and CDR2 LQKENI. The CDR3 spans 14 residues. V shed 0 bases and J shed 2 bases, with 8 bases lying between them. The full variable domain, completed using reference TRBV18 and TRBJ2-7, is NAGVMQNPRHLVRRRGQEARLRCSPMKGHSHVYWYRQLPEEGLKFMVYLQKENIIDESGMPKERFSAEFPKEGPSILRIQQVVRGDSAAYFCASSPPTYPYEQYFGPGTRLTVT.

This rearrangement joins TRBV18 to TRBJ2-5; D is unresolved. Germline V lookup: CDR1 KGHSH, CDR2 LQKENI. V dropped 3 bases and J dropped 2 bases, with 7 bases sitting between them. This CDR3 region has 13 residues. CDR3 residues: CASSPVEQETQYF. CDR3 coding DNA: TGTGCCAGCTCACCCGTGGAGCAAGAGACCCAGTACTTC.

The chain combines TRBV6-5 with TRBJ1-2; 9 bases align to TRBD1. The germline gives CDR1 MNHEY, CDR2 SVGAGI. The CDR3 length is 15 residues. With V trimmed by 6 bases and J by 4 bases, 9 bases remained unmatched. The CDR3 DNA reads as TGTGCCAGCAGCAAGGACAGGGGAGATTTCTATGGCTACACCTTC. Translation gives CASSKDRGDFYGYTF.

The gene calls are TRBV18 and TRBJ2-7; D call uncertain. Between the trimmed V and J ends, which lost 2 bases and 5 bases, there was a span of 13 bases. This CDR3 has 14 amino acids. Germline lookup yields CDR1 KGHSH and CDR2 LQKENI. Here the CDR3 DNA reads TGTGCCAGCTCACCAAGCACGCCCGTGGACGAGCAGTACTTC. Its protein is CASSPSTPVDEQYF.